This paragraph reports one T cell receptor beta chain. Profiling relied on immunoSEQ multiplex PCR, and the TCRdb table lists in-frame clones only, not all of them. Among roughly 130,000 clones, 75% to 90% were seen once, and the ten largest hold approximately 3.3%. The data were taken from a study of T cell responses to AZD1222 COVID-19 vaccine. Trimming pared 6 bases from V and 6 bases from J, leaving 20 bases between. In germline, CDR1 is KGHSH, CDR2 LQKENI. The CDR3 contains 15 residues. This TCR was sampled from an adult in good health. The V gene is TRBV18, the J gene TRBJ1-2; TRBD1 is a possible D gene (6 bases). The material was peripheral blood, obtained on day 0 of AZD1222 vaccination. The CDR3 here is CASSPQGGPENGYTF. CDR3 DNA sequence: TGTGCCAGCTCGCCTCAAGGGGGGCCCGAAAATGGCTACACCTTC.